This T cell receptor beta chain is drawn from a study of blood T cell repertoires in COVID-19. For the study at large: The study drew acute and convalescent COVID-19 samples from the United States, Italy and Spain. T cells, B-cell-depleted T cells, or PBMCs provided the cDNA or gDNA that served as material.

Per the original methods: Amplification of reference gene primers was used by the study to estimate nucleated cell counts. Sequencing used immunoSEQ multiplex PCR; TCRdb keeps in-frame clones, though not all of them. V and J calls and clone size are those listed in that table; D and trimming were worked out from the DNA. Counted here are over 150,000 clones, around four fifths occurring once; the ten biggest clones make up approximately 8.2%. Germline CDR1 and CDR2: SGHRS and YFSETQ. The CDR3 spans 15 residues. V lost 1 base and J lost 3, with 10 bases in between. Seattle cases were enrolled at active infection and followed longitudinally.

The specimen sequenced was peripheral blood. The sequence was obtained from a woman aged 80 or over with COVID-19, enrolled during active disease. The chain has TRBV5-1 and TRBJ2-2, with a weak D call TRBD1 (6 bases). CDR3 nucleotide sequence: TGCGCCAGCAGCTTGTATGCAGGGGACACCGGGGAGCTGTTTTTT. The encoded protein is CASSLYAGDTGELFF.